The 27 T cell receptor beta chains in this list originate from one sample, sequenced in a study of shared clonotypes between healthy human individuals. Sequencing used immunoSEQ multiplex PCR; TCRdb keeps in-frame clones, though not all of them. This sample has approximately 2.5 million clones, with over 85% found just once. The sequenced sample consisted of naive CD4+ T cells sorted from blood. The subset was: CD45RA+ positively selected. The receptors were sampled from a man in his late teens or twenties in good health.

Of note for this clone: Other DNA sequences in this sample translate to the same CDR3. V gene TRBV10-2 combines with J gene TRBJ1-4; 7 nucleotides line up with TRBD1. Germline V gives CDR1 WSHSY, CDR2 SAAADI. Germline trimming cut 3 bases from V and 8 bases from J; bases unmatched to any gene: 0. CDR3 length: 12 amino acids. The CDR3 loop is CASSEQGEKLFF. The CDR3 DNA is TGCGCCAGCAGTGAACAGGGGGAAAAACTGTTTTTT.

The chain has TRBV2 and TRBJ1-2; 7 bases match TRBD1. The germline V gene encodes CDR1 SNHLY and CDR2 FYNNEI. The V segment lost 6 bases and the J segment 1 base; nucleotides outside the gene matches: 5. This CDR3 region has 14 residues. CDR3 in DNA: TGTGCCAGCAGCCGGACAGGCATTAACTATGGCTACACCTTC. Translation gives CASSRTGINYGYTF.

Of note for this clone: This may stem from a read error, because a much larger clone lies one nucleotide away. Other nucleotide sequences in the sample specify the same CDR3. The V and J genes are TRBV5-6 and TRBJ2-2; D gene ambiguous. This CDR3 region has 12 residues. V was pared by 0 bases and J by 3 bases, with 0 bases between. Germline CDR1 is SGHDT and CDR2 is YYEEEE. CDR3 DNA: TGTGCCAGCAGCTTGGACACCGGGGAGCTGTTTTTT. Its protein product is CASSLDTGELFF.

The genes are TRBV6-6 and TRBJ2-2; tentative D call: TRBD1 (6 bases). The length of the CDR3 is 13 residues. The germline gives CDR1 MNHNY, CDR2 SVGAGI (reference sequence). V was pared by 8 bases and J by 5 bases, with 12 bases between. CDR3 coding DNA: TGTGCCAGCGTGATGGGGGCGACCGGGGAGCTGTTTTTT. Its protein is CASVMGATGELFF.

The chain carries TRBV30 and TRBJ2-2; tentatively, D is TRBD1 (6 bases). The CDR3 spans 17 residues. Germline CDR1 is GTSNPN and CDR2 is SVGIG (reference sequence). V gave up 1 base and J gave up 3 bases, with 18 bases separating them. In nucleotides, the CDR3 is TGTGCCTGGAGTGCCCAGGGGCAGCGGCCGTACACCGGGGAGCTGTTTTTT. Translation: CAWSAQGQRPYTGELFF.

The chain links TRBV11-3 to TRBJ2-1, with TRBD2 as a possible D gene (5 bases). V lost 4 bases to trimming and J lost 3 bases, with 13 bases between them. The germline V gene encodes CDR1 SGHNT and CDR2 YENEEA. This CDR3 region has 15 residues. The CDR3: CASSSTPSGYNEQFF. The DNA for the CDR3 is TGTGCCAGCAGCTCTACCCCGAGCGGCTACAATGAGCAGTTCTTC. The entire variable domain, with the rest obtained from reference TRBV11-3 and TRBJ2-1, is as follows: EAGVVQSPRYKIIEKKQPVAFWCNPISGHNTLYWYLQNLGQGPELLIRYENEEAVDDSQLPKDRFSAERLKGVDSTLKIQPAELGDSAVYLCASSSTPSGYNEQFFGPGTRLTVL.

This chain joins TRBV4-1 and TRBJ2-5, with TRBD1 matching 8 bases. V trimming: 4 bases; J trimming: 0 bases; junction bases outside the gene matches: 16. In germline, CDR1 is MGHRA, CDR2 YSYEKL. The CDR3 length is 19 residues. CDR3 bases: TGCGCCAGCAGCCGTGATCCGGGACAGGCCTCTTCGTACCAAGAGACCCAGTACTTC. Protein: CASSRDPGQASSYQETQYF.

V and J are TRBV2 and TRBJ2-3, with D perhaps TRBD2 (5 bases). Germline loops: CDR1 SNHLY, CDR2 FYNNEI. The length of the CDR3 is 15 residues. Between the trimmed V and J ends, which lost 4 bases and 4 bases, there was a span of 15 bases. CDR3 in amino acids: CASSAGIAQADTQYF. Here the CDR3 DNA reads TGTGCCAGCAGTGCGGGAATCGCACAAGCAGATACGCAGTATTTT.

This rearrangement joins TRBV11-3 to TRBJ2-3, with D perhaps assigned TRBD1 or TRBD2 (6 bases each). The CDR3 is made up of 16 amino acids. CDR1 and CDR2 from the germline V gene are SGHNT and YENEEA. V shed 0 bases and J shed 3 bases, with 13 bases lying between them. CDR3 sequence: CASSLEFGGQTDTQYF. The CDR3 DNA reads as TGTGCCAGCAGCTTAGAATTTGGGGGGCAAACAGATACGCAGTATTTT.

Remarks on this clone: Other DNA sequences in this sample translate to the same CDR3. This chain connects TRBV2 to TRBJ1-3, with 8 bases fitting TRBD1. This CDR3 is built from 15 residues. The V gene's germline CDR1 is SNHLY and CDR2 FYNNEI. V shed 2 bases, J shed 0 bases, and the junction held 0 bases outside the gene matches. CDR3 coding DNA: TGTGCCAGCAGTGAACAGGGGGCCTCTGGAAACACCATATATTTT. This sequence encodes CASSEQGASGNTIYF.

The chain couples TRBV7-2 to TRBJ1-5; weak D call: TRBD1 (6 bases). The V end lost 6 bases, the J end lost 8 bases, and 23 bases lay between the germline ends. Germline CDR1 is SGHTA and CDR2 is FQGNSA. CDR3 length: 16 residues. The CDR3 region is CASRYGGAGRREPQHF. As DNA, the CDR3 is TGTGCCAGCAGATACGGGGGCGCTGGGCGTCGGGAGCCCCAGCATTTT.

The genes are TRBV18 and TRBJ2-1; D assignment may be TRBD1 or TRBD2 (5 bases each). The germline gives CDR1 KGHSH, CDR2 LQKENI. The CDR3 totals 17 residues. Trimming removed 4 bases from V and 0 bases from J, with 16 bases in between. As DNA, the CDR3 is TGTGCCAGCTCACAGTCCGGGGCGGGCATCTCCTACAATGAGCAGTTCTTC. Protein: CASSQSGAGISYNEQFF.

The chain employs TRBV19 and TRBJ2-7; 8 bases fit TRBD2. The J segment lost 4 bases and the V segment lost 3 bases, leaving 11 bases of the junction unmatched. The CDR3 runs 16 residues. From germline, CDR1 is LNHDA and CDR2 SQIVND (reference sequence). CDR3 sequence reads: CASSMESSGISYEQYF. DNA of the CDR3: TGTGCCAGTAGTATGGAGAGTAGCGGGATCTCGTACGAGCAGTACTTC.

The genes are TRBV5-8 and TRBJ1-1; D is undetermined. CDR1 is SGHTS, CDR2 YDEGEE, per germline. CDR3 length equals 13 residues. Trimming removed 0 bases from V and 0 bases from J, with 3 bases in between. The CDR3 bases are TGTGCCAGCAGCTTGGAAATGAACACTGAAGCTTTCTTT. Encoded protein: CASSLEMNTEAFF.

The chain uses TRBV21-1 and TRBJ2-4; the DNA was not compared with TRBD2, the D call given in the table. TRBV21-1 is flagged as a pseudogene. The CDR3 is made up of 15 amino acids. CDR3 protein: CASSKAPSDKNIQYF. For the CDR3, the DNA is TGTGCCAGCAGCAAAGCGCCTAGCGACAAAAACATTCAGTACTTC.

The table lists this clone with a few counts. The rearrangement links TRBV5-1 to TRBJ1-6; weak D call: TRBD1 (5 bases). Per germline, CDR1 SGHRS and CDR2 YFSETQ. This CDR3 is built from 15 residues. V lost 4 bases and J 14 bases, leaving 22 bases between the germline ends. The CDR3 coding sequence is TGCGCCAGCAGCGGGGATATGGGACGGTTCGGGTCCCTCCACTTT. This sequence encodes CASSGDMGRFGSLHF.

This clone appeared once. The rearrangement links TRBV11-2 to TRBJ1-2; D remains unclear. CDR1 is SGHAT and CDR2 is FQNNGV in the germline V gene. The CDR3 has 13 residues. Trimming left V 2 bases short and J 7 bases short, with 11 bases between. CDR3 in amino acids: CASSLSAGGGYTF. The CDR3 DNA reads TGTGCCAGCAGCTTATCCGCGGGAGGTGGCTACACCTTC.

V usage is TRBV19 and J usage is TRBJ2-1; D is unclear. The CDR3 has 13 amino acids. The germline V gene encodes CDR1 LNHDA and CDR2 SQIVND (reference sequence). The ends were cut back, 7 bases at V and 1 base at J, with 8 bases in the middle. CDR3 coding DNA: TGTGCCAGTAATCGCGCATCCTACAATGAGCAGTTCTTC. It is translated as CASNRASYNEQFF. Drawing the rest from reference TRBV19 and TRBJ2-1, the complete variable domain is DGGITQSPKYLFRKEGQNVTLSCEQNLNHDAMYWYRQDPGQGLRLIYYSQIVNDFQKGDIAEGYSVSREKKESFPLTVTSAQKNPTAFYLCASNRASYNEQFFGPGTRLTVL.

With regard to this clone: The sample has other DNA sequences that encode this CDR3 too. This rearrangement joins TRBV30 to TRBJ1-4; no firm D call. This CDR3 is 14 amino acids long. With 0 bases removed from V and 5 bases from J, the gap between germline ends came to 10 bases. The germline V gene encodes CDR1 GTSNPN and CDR2 SVGIG (reference sequence). This chain's CDR3 is CAWSVGLGNEKLFF. The CDR3 DNA follows: TGTGCCTGGAGTGTCGGGCTGGGGAATGAAAAACTGTTTTTT. The entire variable domain, with the rest obtained from reference TRBV30 and TRBJ1-4, is as follows: SQTIHQWPATLVQPVGSPLSLECTVEGTSNPNLYWYRQAAGRGLQLLFYSVGIGQISSEVPQNLSASRPQDRQFILSSKKLLLSDSGFYLCAWSVGLGNEKLFFGSGTQLSVL.

This clone occurred a few times. Other DNA sequences of this sample code for an identical CDR3. The chain uses TRBV18 and TRBJ1-1; 8 bases map to TRBD1. The CDR3 length is 14 residues. Germline V lookup: CDR1 KGHSH, CDR2 LQKENI. Trimming removed 5 bases from V and 3 bases from J; junction bases left unmatched: 5. The CDR3 protein is CASSSGQGYTEAFF. The DNA for the CDR3 is TGTGCCAGCTCATCAGGACAGGGTTACACTGAAGCTTTCTTT.

With regard to this clone: This CDR3 is also generated by other DNA sequences in the sample. The chain couples TRBV30 to TRBJ1-2, with D possibly matching TRBD1 (5 bases). V gave up 0 bases and J gave up 8 bases, with 10 bases separating them. The CDR3 totals 12 residues. Germline V gives CDR1 GTSNPN, CDR2 SVGIG (reference sequence). CDR3 sequence reads: CAWSVPGGGYTF. DNA for the CDR3: TGTGCCTGGAGTGTACCTGGGGGAGGCTACACCTTC.

The rearrangement links TRBV7-9 to TRBJ2-1; 9 bases map to TRBD2. Trimming at V came to 2 bases and at J to 4 bases, leaving 3 bases not matched to a gene. The CDR3 covers 15 residues. Per the germline V gene, CDR1 is SEHNR and CDR2 is FQNEAQ (reference sequence). CDR3 DNA sequence: TGTGCCAGCAGCTTAAGCCTAGCGGGATACAATGAGCAGTTCTTC. This codes for CASSLSLAGYNEQFF.

V and J are TRBV19 and TRBJ1-1; 9 bases are a match to TRBD1. Germline CDR1 and CDR2: LNHDA and SQIVND (reference sequence). The CDR3 is 14 amino acids. The junction had 7 bases not matched to a gene; V was cut back by 6 bases and J by 5 bases. The CDR3 DNA reads TGTGCCAGTAGCCAACAGGGGGCGGGTACTGAAGCTTTCTTT. Its protein product is CASSQQGAGTEAFF.

This chain uses TRBV7-2 with TRBJ2-1; 12 positions match TRBD2. CDR1 SGHTA and CDR2 FQGNSA come from the germline V gene. The CDR3 extends over 16 amino acids. V trimming: 1 base; J trimming: 8 bases; junction bases outside the gene matches: 6. The CDR3 nucleotides are TGTGCCAGCAGCTTAGGGTCTAGCGGGAGGGTCGATGAGCAGTTCTTC. As protein: CASSLGSSGRVDEQFF.

The genes are TRBV19 and TRBJ1-1; D unclear. The germline V gene has CDR1 LNHDA and CDR2 SQIVND (reference sequence). The CDR3 has 17 amino acids. Trimming took 5 bases from V and 4 from J, leaving 23 bases between them. CDR3 sequence reads: CASSQSGQTPGVTEAFF. The CDR3 coding sequence is TGTGCCAGTAGTCAATCGGGTCAAACACCCGGGGTCACTGAAGCTTTCTTT.

This chain joins TRBV5-1 and TRBJ2-7; D gene uncertain. Germline CDR1 and CDR2: SGHRS and YFSETQ. This CDR3 spans 12 amino acids. The germline V and J ends were trimmed by 5 bases and 5 bases, with 11 bases remaining between them. CDR3 nucleotides: TGCGCCAGCAGTGCCGGGCTCGACGAGCAGTACTTC. Its translation is CASSAGLDEQYF.

The V call is TRBV28, the J call TRBJ2-7; TRBD1 or TRBD2 may be the D gene (5 bases each). The germline V and J ends were trimmed by 5 bases and 2 bases, with 16 bases remaining between them. Germline V lookup: CDR1 MDHEN, CDR2 SYDVKM. This CDR3 is built from 15 residues. Written as DNA, the CDR3 is TGTGCCAGCAGTAAAGACGCACTAGGGGCCTACGAGCAGTACTTC. This encodes CASSKDALGAYEQYF.